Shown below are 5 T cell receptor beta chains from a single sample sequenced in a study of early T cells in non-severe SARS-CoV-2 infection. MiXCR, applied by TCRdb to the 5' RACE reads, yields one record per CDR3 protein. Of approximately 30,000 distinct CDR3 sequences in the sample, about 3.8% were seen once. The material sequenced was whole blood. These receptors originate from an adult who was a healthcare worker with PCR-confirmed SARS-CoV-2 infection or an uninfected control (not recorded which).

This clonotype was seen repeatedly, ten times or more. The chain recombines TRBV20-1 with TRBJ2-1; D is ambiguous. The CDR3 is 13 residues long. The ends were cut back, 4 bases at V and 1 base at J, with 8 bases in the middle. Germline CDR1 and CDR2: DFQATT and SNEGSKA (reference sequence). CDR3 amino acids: CSATSRSYNEQFF. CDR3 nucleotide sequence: TGCAGTGCTACCTCTCGGTCCTACAATGAGCAGTTCTTC.

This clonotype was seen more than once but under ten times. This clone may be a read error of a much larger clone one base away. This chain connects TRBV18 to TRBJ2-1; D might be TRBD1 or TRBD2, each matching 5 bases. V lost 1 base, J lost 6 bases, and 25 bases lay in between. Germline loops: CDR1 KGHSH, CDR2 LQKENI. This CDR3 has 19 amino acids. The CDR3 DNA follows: TGTGCCAGCTCACCACGGAGTGGCCGGGACGGTCCCTTTGCCAATGAGCAGTTCTTC. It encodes CASSPRSGRDGPFANEQFF.

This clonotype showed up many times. CDR3 nucleotides: TGTGCCAGCAGTCCCCAGGGTAGCGGGAGTGCAGATACGCAGTATTTT. Residues: CASSPQGSGSADTQYF. The chain is built from TRBV6-4 and TRBJ2-3; 9 bases align to TRBD2. CDR3 length: 16 amino acids. The trim removed 5 bases at V and 4 bases at J, leaving 10 bases unmatched. Per germline, CDR1 MRHNA and CDR2 SNTAGT.

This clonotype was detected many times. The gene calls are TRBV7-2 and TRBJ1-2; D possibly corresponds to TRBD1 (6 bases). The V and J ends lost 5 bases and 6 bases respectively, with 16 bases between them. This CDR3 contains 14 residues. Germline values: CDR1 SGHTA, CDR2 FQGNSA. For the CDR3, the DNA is TGTGCCAGCAGCCAGAGGGGGTTCGGAGATGGCTACACCTTC. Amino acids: CASSQRGFGDGYTF.

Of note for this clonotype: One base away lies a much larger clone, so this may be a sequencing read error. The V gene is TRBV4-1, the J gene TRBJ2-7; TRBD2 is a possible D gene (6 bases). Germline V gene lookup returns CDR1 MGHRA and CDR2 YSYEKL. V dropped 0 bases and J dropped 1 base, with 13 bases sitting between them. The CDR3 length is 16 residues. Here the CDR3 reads CASSQESAGRSYEQYF. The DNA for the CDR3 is TGCGCCAGCAGCCAAGAGTCCGCGGGGCGGTCCTACGAGCAGTACTTC.